This TCR beta chain derives from a study of shared clonotypes between healthy human individuals. General study findings and limits: Exclusively blood specimens were collected; tissue repertoires likely differ.

With respect to this clone: Its antigen is not known.

This CDR3 is built from 18 residues. Trimming cost V 4 bases and J 2 bases; bases outside gene matches: 11. Germline-derived CDR1 and CDR2 are MGHDK and SYGVNS. Splitting of each subset's genomic DNA was done evenly across several immunoSEQ plates. The method was immunoSEQ multiplex PCR; TCRdb's version includes in-frame clones alone and lacks a portion of them. The sample has roughly 700,000 clones, about 74% seen once. The rearrangement links TRBV25-1 to TRBJ2-6, with TRBD2 identical over 7 bases. Sequenced sample: memory CD4+ T cells sorted from blood. This sample's subset: CD45RA-negative fraction. The source of this sequence is a woman aged 25 to 39 in good health. This CDR3 is CASSVREGPQAGANVLTF. The CDR3 DNA sequence: TGTGCCAGCAGTGTCAGGGAGGGGCCCCAAGCTGGGGCCAACGTCCTGACTTTC.